This T cell receptor (beta chain) was identified during a study of blood T cell repertoires in COVID-19 (dated by TCRdb to the early 2020s). Regarding the study in general: Samples covering the acute and convalescent phases of COVID-19 were provided by collaborators in the United States, Italy and Spain. The samples were drawn from the first 160 participants of the ongoing ImmuneRACE study and from more than 1,000 subjects provided by 6 global collaborators. The repertoires were released in a freely available public database meant as a resource for research on the immune response to SARS-CoV-2. Where available, HLA class I and class II types were taken from metadata supplied by the sample provider and were not determined by assay-based typing. The material from the prospective study consisted of cDNA or gDNA derived from T cells, B-cell-depleted T cells, or PBMCs. Subjects who had been exposed to COVID-19, were actively infected with it, or had recovered from it provided the deeply sampled blood TCRbeta repertoires that made up the dataset. Nearly every sample came with metadata listing a de-identified subject ID, COVID-19 status, age in years and sex. Broad study findings and their caveats: How much clinical and demographic metadata was included differed by source and by participant, and the metadata was provided uncurated.

The collaborating institutions used their own protocols to collect whole blood in K2EDTA tubes. For TCRbeta analysis, collaborators shipped samples as frozen whole blood, isolated PBMCs, or DNA extracted from either of those sample types. TCRbeta CDR3 regions were amplified from genomic DNA using the immunoSEQ Assay, a bias-controlled multiplex PCR. In the paper's pipeline: The number of nucleated cells in each sample was estimated by amplification of reference gene primers within the assay. To quantify the absolute abundance of each unique TCRbeta CDR3 rearrangement, sequence reads were collapsed and filtered. Productive Simpson clonality was computed per sample as the square root of Simpson's diversity index over productive rearrangements. The clones in this table, taken by TCRdb from immuneACCESS, are in-frame only. Not every clone is retained; where verified, under half of the shortfall comes from an unresolved V gene, and the cause of the rest is unknown. That table supplies the V and J calls and clone size; D and trimming were determined from the DNA. For this sample the table gives 130,000 to 150,000 clones, of which about 84% were detected only once. The biggest ten clones account for roughly 9% of the sample.

With regard to this clone: Its antigen has not been determined. The input lacks base qualities; no much larger clone sits a single base away.

This sequence was found in a woman of 80 years or more in a cohort sampled during active or convalescent COVID-19. The source material was peripheral blood.

This receptor has the CDR3 CATSRSGLGGYTF. The sequenced DNA is TGTGCCACCAGCAGATCAGGGTTGGGTGGCTACACCTTC. The receptor chain draws on TRBV15 and TRBJ1-2; a tentative D match to TRBD1 spans 5 bases. Measured from the cysteine to the phenylalanine, the CDR3 is 13 residues long. Only the CDR3 region is kept as DNA, spanning 39 bases read in frame from base 1. The germline V gene (reference sequence) yields LNHNV for CDR1 and YYDKDF for CDR2. Deletion took 2 bases off V and 7 bases off J, with a span of 11 bases between the germline ends.